This T cell receptor (beta chain) was identified during a study of glioma-infiltrating T cells after dendritic cell vaccination. Study summary: Glioblastoma patients came from Phase I and II dendritic cell vaccination trials.

Time point reported: after dendritic cell vaccination, including at tumor progression/relapse. Fresh-frozen tumor tissue and more than two years of survival data were available for all. PBMC were collected before vaccination, two weeks after the third vaccination, and at progression. Germline loops: CDR1 MNHEY, CDR2 SMNVEV (reference sequence). J lost 0 bases, V lost 0 bases, and 9 bases had no gene match. The CDR3 has 18 residues. Primers: 60 V beta forward and 13 J beta reverse. Some clones are missing from TCRdb's copy, which holds only in-frame ones; the method was immunoSEQ multiplex PCR. The sample lists about 94,000 clones; 65% to 85% were seen once. This clone was detected a few times.

Material: blood, obtained after dendritic cell vaccination. The source is a human donor with glioblastoma. This sequence joins TRBV27 and TRBJ1-1; 8 nucleotides align to TRBD1. The CDR3: CASSLSLVTGALNTEAFF. The CDR3 DNA sequence: TGTGCCAGCAGTTTATCTCTCGTGACAGGGGCCTTGAACACTGAAGCTTTCTTT.